The rows below give T cell receptor beta chains drawn from one sample of a study of cytomegalovirus exposure and HLA in healthy donors. Using immunoSEQ multiplex PCR, the repertoire was profiled, and TCRdb retains in-frame clones only, with some absent. The sample records about 140,000 clones, around 75% being singletons. The sample comprised PBMCs. The receptors were gathered from a woman in her twenties or thirties in good health and CMV-seronegative. CDR3s leave out the opening cysteine and the closing phenylalanine or tryptophan. Each record gives: CDR3 protein, J gene, V gene.

ASCGWEGEAF TRBJ1-1 TRBV6-5
ASSPILAEEETQY TRBJ2-5 TRBV19
ASSLEFDRAKYEQY TRBJ2-7 TRBV4-1
ASSFHSYEQY TRBJ2-7 TRBV7-2
ASSYRRGDEQF TRBJ2-1 TRBV6-6
ASRAFDTQY TRBJ2-3 TRBV2
ASSYRGLGDWPQH TRBJ1-5 TRBV6-5
ASSNVEGANSPLH TRBJ1-6 TRBV18
ASSDSGKKLF TRBJ1-4 TRBV2
ASSLAGDSDQPQH TRBJ1-5 TRBV7-9
ASRTDSHNEQF TRBJ2-1 TRBV2
ASSPQGDLEQY NA TRBV7-3
ASSFLGTGDEQF TRBJ2-1 TRBV7-3
ASSAAKGAGMETQY TRBJ2-5 TRBV2
ASSISSQETQY TRBJ2-5 TRBV11-2
ASGQGGSTEAF TRBJ1-1 TRBV5-1
ASSLPGESEAF TRBJ1-1 TRBV7-8
ASSSTRHEQY TRBJ2-7 TRBV18
ASSLMGGADQPQH TRBJ1-5 TRBV9
ASSLRVGTGGDIQY TRBJ2-4 TRBV7-3
ASYSGGAYNEQF TRBJ2-1 TRBV5-1
ASSHPGTGHQPQH TRBJ1-5 TRBV4-1
AWSSRENQPQH TRBJ1-5 TRBV30
ASSLEPGNKDTQY TRBJ2-3 TRBV5-1
AWSAEGAEEKLF TRBJ1-4 TRBV30
AISEGRVSQPQH TRBJ1-5 TRBV10-3
AWSGTSTLH TRBJ1-6 TRBV30
ASSSTRGETQH TRBJ2-5 TRBV7-9
ASSLAGGQF TRBJ2-1 TRBV11-2
ASSSVGSGNTIY TRBJ1-3 TRBV5-1
ASSVVDRLPLNTEAF TRBJ1-1 TRBV9
ASSPRVSSGGNEQF TRBJ2-1 TRBV11-2
ASSRVLEGEQY TRBJ2-7 TRBV6-1
ASSLAGTSGETQY TRBJ2-5 TRBV5-1
ASGGVGGRDTQY TRBJ2-3 TRBV6-1
ASSSPGHRTDTQY TRBJ2-3 TRBV7-9